The 10 T cell receptor beta chains in this list originate from one sample, sequenced in a study of blood T cell repertoires in COVID-19. Libraries were prepared by immunoSEQ multiplex PCR; TCRdb keeps only in-frame clonotypes and omits some of them. The repertoire holds 350,000 to 400,000 clones, about 89% seen once, with approximately 1.8% in the top ten. The sample consisted of PBMCs or T cells enriched from blood (not recorded which). These receptor sequences come from a man aged 35 to 55 in a cohort exposed to, infected with or recovered from COVID-19 (not recorded which).

V and J are TRBV6-5 and TRBJ1-1; D gene uncertain. This CDR3 spans 15 amino acids. Germline V gene sequence: CDR1 MNHEY, CDR2 SVGAGI. The V end lost 3 bases, the J end lost 3 bases, and 14 bases lay between the germline ends. The CDR3 nucleotides read TGTGCCAGCAGTTATCAGCGGGCCTCGCACACTGAAGCTTTCTTT. Protein sequence: CASSYQRASHTEAFF.

The V and J genes are TRBV9 and TRBJ2-5; 7 nucleotides line up with TRBD1. The CDR3 runs 14 residues. V shed 6 bases and J 5 bases; nucleotides not matched to a gene: 10. Germline V gene lookup returns CDR1 SGDLS and CDR2 YYNGEE. For the CDR3, the DNA is TGTGCCAGCAACAGACAGGGTGGTCGTGAGACCCAGTACTTC. Translation gives CASNRQGGRETQYF.

V usage is TRBV18 and J usage is TRBJ2-1; tentatively, D is TRBD2 (6 bases). The V end lost 0 bases, the J end lost 7 bases, and 7 bases lay between the germline ends. Germline V CDR1 and CDR2: KGHSH, LQKENI. The CDR3 is 13 residues long. The CDR3, as DNA: TGTGCCAGCTCACCACCGGGACTTAATGAGCAGTTCTTC. Translated, it gives CASSPPGLNEQFF.

As regards this clone: Other DNA variants within this sample encode the same CDR3. This chain links TRBV6-4 with TRBJ1-1; a possible D gene is TRBD1 (6 bases). The germline CDR1 and CDR2 sequences are MRHNA and SNTAGT. Trimming removed 3 bases from V and 4 bases from J, with 9 bases in between. This CDR3 has 13 residues. DNA for the CDR3: TGTGCCAGCAGTGAACAGGGATCCACTGAAGCTTTCTTT. It translates to CASSEQGSTEAFF.

This clone was counted only a few times. The chain is built from TRBV5-8 and TRBJ1-5; TRBD1 might be the D (6 bases). There are 13 residues in the CDR3. With 0 bases removed from V and 7 bases from J, the gap between germline ends came to 8 bases. In germline, CDR1 is SGHTS, CDR2 YDEGEE. CDR3 DNA sequence: TGTGCCAGCAGCTTGGACAGGGCCCAGCCCCAGCATTTT. It codes for CASSLDRAQPQHF.

The genes are TRBV11-2 and TRBJ2-6; tentatively, D is TRBD1 (5 bases). CDR3 length equals 14 residues. Trimming stripped 5 bases from V and 0 bases from J, with 5 bases between. CDR1 SGHAT and CDR2 FQNNGV come from the germline V gene. CDR3 protein: CASSGHSGANVLTF. CDR3 in DNA: TGTGCCAGCAGCGGACACTCTGGGGCCAACGTCCTGACTTTC.

The chain uses TRBV11-3 and TRBJ2-7; 9 nucleotides line up with TRBD2. This CDR3 has 13 residues. CDR1 and CDR2 from the germline V gene are SGHNT and YENEEA. Trimming removed 5 bases from V and 6 bases from J; junction bases left unmatched: 5. In DNA, the CDR3 is TGTGCCAGCAGCGTTAGCGGGAGAGTCGAGCAGTACTTC. Protein sequence: CASSVSGRVEQYF. Together with reference TRBV11-3 and TRBJ2-7, the CDR3 gives the full variable domain: EAGVVQSPRYKIIEKKQPVAFWCNPISGHNTLYWYLQNLGQGPELLIRYENEEAVDDSQLPKDRFSAERLKGVDSTLKIQPAELGDSAVYLCASSVSGRVEQYFGPGTRLTVT.

The chain carries TRBV30 and TRBJ2-7, with TRBD1 as a possible D gene (5 bases). CDR1 and CDR2 (germline): GTSNPN, SVGIG (reference sequence). This CDR3 is built from 13 residues. With 7 bases removed from V and 7 bases from J, the gap between germline ends came to 20 bases. The CDR3 protein is CALKAGMPFEQYF. CDR3 nucleotide sequence: TGTGCCTTAAAAGCAGGGATGCCTTTTGAGCAGTACTTC.

The chain uses TRBV6-5 and TRBJ1-3, with 7 bases lining up with TRBD1. The trim removed 7 bases at V and 4 bases at J, leaving 10 bases unmatched. CDR1 is MNHEY, CDR2 SVGAGI, per germline. The CDR3 runs to 15 residues. The CDR3 protein is CASKPLGGGGNTIYF. DNA of the CDR3: TGTGCCAGCAAGCCTCTAGGGGGCGGCGGAAACACCATATATTTT.

This chain connects TRBV5-5 to TRBJ1-1; 11 nucleotides match TRBD1. Looked up from germline, CDR1 is SGHKS and CDR2 is YYEKEE (reference sequence). The CDR3 spans 13 residues. The trim removed 7 bases at V and 7 bases at J, leaving 6 bases unmatched. DNA for the CDR3: TGTGCCAGCTTAAGGGGACAGGGGGTTGAAGCTTTCTTT. This sequence encodes CASLRGQGVEAFF.